This TCR beta chain was recorded in a study of T-cell memory formation after mild COVID-19. The study's findings and limits: Later expanders leaned CD4+, whereas day 15 to 85 contracting clones were balanced CD4/CD8. The CD4+ clones that contracted clustered mainly within CM and EM, and the CD8+ clones concentrated in EMRA.

V lost 7 bases to trimming and J lost 9 bases; unmatched junction nucleotides: 14. The CDR3 is 15 amino acids. TCRdb fed the 5' RACE reads into MiXCR, producing one record per CDR3 protein. The sample comprises hundreds of thousands of distinct CDR3 sequences, about a fifth of which are singletons, and 8.4% rests with the top ten. Concerning this clonotype itself: Its antigen is unknown.

The specimen sequenced was PBMCs or a T cell subset sorted from them (not recorded which). This clonotype originated in an adult woman who had mild COVID-19 (a few samples of this study predate the infection). Cell type and time point are not known. The J gene is TRBJ2-1, the V gene TRBV12-3 or TRBV12-4; 8 bases map to TRBD2. CDR3 loop: CASIREGSLSSEQFF. The CDR3 DNA sequence: TGTGCCAGCATCCGGGAGGGTTCCCTATCTTCTGAGCAGTTCTTC.